This TCR beta chain came from a study of T cell responses to AZD1222 COVID-19 vaccine. Study results and limitations: The breadth and depth of Spike-specific TCRs increased once two AZD1222 doses had been given. The study sampled repertoires only after the peak T cell response. Close to half of spike-specific TCRs reportedly recognize unmutated variant regions.

The length of the CDR3 is 17 residues. V lost 1 base to trimming and J lost 1 base; unmatched junction nucleotides: 5. Looked up from germline, CDR1 is LGHDT and CDR2 is YNNKEL (reference sequence). Analyses pooled second doses at about 4 or about 12 weeks. This clone was detected once. Its antigen is as yet unknown. The repertoire was sequenced with immunoSEQ multiplex PCR; TCRdb's copy has only in-frame clones and lacks some. The data show about 180,000 clones, with 80% to 95% seen just once and roughly 2% held by the top ten. Material: peripheral blood, obtained 28 days after the second AZD1222 dose. The V and J genes are TRBV3-1 (or the pseudogene TRBV3-2) and TRBJ2-4; 9 positions agree with TRBD2. The origin of this receptor is an adult who received the AZD1222 COVID-19 vaccine. The CDR3 coding sequence is TGTGCCAGCAGCCAAGCCGCGGGGGGGCGGGCCAAAAACATTCAGTACTTC. Protein product: CASSQAAGGRAKNIQYF.